The table lists the clone carrying this TCR beta chain with a few counts. Its cognate antigen is unknown. This sample is drawn from a study of post-analysis software for immune sequencing data. Study results and limitations: TRBV5-6, TRBV5-1 and TRBV20-1 were among 4 or 5 TRBV segments more frequent in patients than controls. Among multiple sclerosis patients, normalized Chao1 diversity was significantly below that of controls. The authors found that F measure strongly co-clustered same-batch samples.

The V gene's germline CDR1 is SGHRS and CDR2 YFSETQ. With 0 bases clipped from V and 4 bases from J, the junction kept 5 bases outside the gene matches. The CDR3 sequence is 15 residues long. Libraries were made from TCR beta cDNA, and they carried unique molecular identifiers. About 500,000 cDNA molecules came from approximately 1 to 10 million T cells. TCRdb reprocessed the PCR reads with MiXCR, giving one entry per CDR3 protein. The sample holds about 460,000 distinct CDR3 sequences, around 40% seen once. Sequencing was performed on blood. J is TRBJ2-5 and V is TRBV5-1, with 8 bases identical to TRBD2. The clonotype was recovered from a girl between 10 and 17 years old with multiple sclerosis. The CDR3 nucleotides read TGCGCCAGCAGCTTGGAGGGGACTAGAAGAGAGACCCAGTACTTC. The encoded protein is CASSLEGTRRETQYF.